This is a list of T cell receptor beta chains from one sample in a study of identical twins. TCRdb recomputed calls from the 5' RACE reads with MiXCR, one row per CDR3 protein. The sample carries around 490,000 distinct CDR3 sequences, over 12% recorded once. The same data also contributed to another study, on yellow fever vaccine responses in identical twins.

Source material: CD4+ T cells sorted from blood. The receptors here all came from a woman aged 18 to 35 in good health. CDR3s include the opening cysteine and the closing phenylalanine or tryptophan. D genes are given only for firm matches. A clone size is listed for some rows: how often the clone was seen (once, few, many), or a class if it is expanded.

J: TRBJ2-6; size: NA; D: NA; length: 14; V: TRBV20-1; CDR3: CSAPTQEGANVLTF; DNA: TGCAGTGCTCCGACCCAGGAGGGGGCCAACGTCCTGACTTTC
J: TRBJ1-4; size: NA; D: NA; length: 13; V: TRBV2; CDR3: CASSEERGHELFF; DNA: TGTGCCAGCAGTGAAGAGAGGGGACATGAGCTGTTTTTT
J: TRBJ2-2; size: many; D: NA; length: 13; V: TRBV29-1; CDR3: CSVGGEDTGELFF; DNA: TGCAGCGTCGGAGGAGAGGACACCGGGGAGCTGTTTTTT
J: TRBJ2-2; size: few; D: NA; length: 17; V: TRBV15; CDR3: CATSRAYWAGDTGELFF; DNA: TGTGCCACCAGCAGAGCGTATTGGGCAGGGGACACCGGGGAGCTGTTTTTT
J: TRBJ1-1; size: NA; D: TRBD1; length: 15; V: TRBV18; CDR3: CASSLKGQGGTEAFF; DNA: TGTGCCAGCTCACTCAAGGGACAGGGGGGCACTGAAGCTTTCTTT
J: TRBJ2-1; size: many; D: NA; length: 11; V: TRBV12-3/TRBV12-4; CDR3: CASVTLGEQFF; DNA: TGTGCCAGTGTAACTCTGGGTGAGCAGTTCTTC
J: TRBJ2-7; size: NA; D: TRBD2; length: 15; V: TRBV15; CDR3: CATSRASGSTYEQYF; DNA: TGTGCCACCAGCAGAGCAAGCGGGAGTACCTACGAGCAGTACTTC
J: TRBJ2-3; size: NA; D: TRBD2; length: 16; V: TRBV10-1; CDR3: CASSDGRGGGTDTQYF; DNA: TGCGCCAGCAGTGACGGGCGGGGGGGCGGAACAGATACGCAGTATTTT
J: TRBJ2-1; size: NA; D: TRBD2; length: 17; V: TRBV5-1; CDR3: CASSAGTSGGGTFEQFF; DNA: TGCGCCAGCAGCGCCGGGACTAGCGGGGGGGGGACATTTGAGCAGTTCTTC
J: TRBJ1-2; size: NA; D: NA; length: 16; V: TRBV3-1; CDR3: CASSPGPTSTGYGYTF; DNA: TGTGCCAGCAGCCCGGGGCCAACCTCTACTGGCTATGGCTACACCTTC
J: TRBJ2-3; size: NA; D: TRBD2; length: 14; V: TRBV5-1; CDR3: CASGKRESSDTQYF; DNA: TGCGCCAGCGGGAAGCGGGAGTCATCCGATACGCAGTATTTT
J: TRBJ2-1; size: few; D: TRBD2; length: 17; V: TRBV9; CDR3: CASSVTSTSGFYNEQFF; DNA: TGTGCCAGCAGCGTCACATCAACTAGCGGGTTTTACAATGAGCAGTTCTTC
J: TRBJ2-3; size: few; D: TRBD2; length: 15; V: TRBV28; CDR3: CASSLGGSGTDTQYF; DNA: TGTGCCAGCAGTTTGGGGGGGTCGGGCACAGATACGCAGTATTTT
J: TRBJ2-1; size: few; D: TRBD2; length: 14; V: TRBV27; CDR3: CASSFSSGSGEQFF; DNA: TGTGCCAGCAGTTTTAGTAGCGGGAGCGGTGAGCAGTTCTTC
J: TRBJ2-1; size: NA; D: TRBD2; length: 14; V: TRBV15; CDR3: CATSLTLAGNEQFF; DNA: TGTGCCACCAGCCTAACTCTAGCGGGGAATGAGCAGTTCTTC
J: TRBJ1-2; size: few; D: NA; length: 15; V: TRBV3-1; CDR3: CASSQGGSGSYGYTF; DNA: TGTGCCAGCAGCCAAGGAGGTTCAGGGAGCTATGGCTACACCTTC
J: TRBJ2-5; size: NA; D: NA; length: 19; V: TRBV21-1; CDR3: CASSYEGTPSGRARETQYF; DNA: TGTGCCAGCAGCTATGAAGGGACCCCTAGCGGGAGGGCCAGAGAGACCCAGTACTTC
J: TRBJ1-5; size: few; D: NA; length: 12; V: TRBV2; CDR3: CASSVSMGPQHF; DNA: TGTGCCAGCAGTGTATCGATGGGGCCCCAGCATTTT
J: TRBJ1-4; size: NA; D: NA; length: 12; V: TRBV12-3/TRBV12-4; CDR3: CASSLVREKLFF; DNA: TGTGCCAGCAGTTTAGTCAGGGAAAAACTGTTTTTT
J: TRBJ2-1; size: NA; D: TRBD2; length: 14; V: TRBV2; CDR3: CASNGAGGPGQQFF; DNA: TGTGCCAGCAATGGAGCGGGGGGGCCCGGCCAGCAGTTCTTC
J: TRBJ2-7; size: few; D: TRBD2; length: 18; V: TRBV2; CDR3: CASSDSLGLAAPSYEQYF; DNA: TGTGCCAGCAGTGACTCCCTGGGACTAGCGGCACCCTCCTACGAGCAGTACTTC
J: TRBJ2-5; size: NA; D: NA; length: 16; V: TRBV4-1; CDR3: CASSQSSGPLRVTQYF; DNA: TGCGCCAGCAGCCAAAGTAGTGGCCCACTCCGGGTGACCCAGTACTTC
J: TRBJ1-1; size: few; D: NA; length: 15; V: TRBV6-1; CDR3: CASSRRDRLNTEAFF; DNA: TGTGCCAGCAGTCGTCGGGACCGCTTAAACACTGAAGCTTTCTTT
J: TRBJ2-7; size: NA; D: NA; length: 15; V: TRBV7-9; CDR3: CASSLAAGPYYEQYF; DNA: TGTGCCAGCAGCTTAGCGGCAGGGCCCTACTACGAGCAGTACTTC
J: TRBJ2-2; size: NA; D: NA; length: 15; V: TRBV20-1; CDR3: CSARDRTTNTGELFF; DNA: TGCAGTGCTAGAGATAGGACCACGAACACCGGGGAGCTGTTTTTT
J: TRBJ2-1; size: few; D: NA; length: 15; V: TRBV7-2; CDR3: CASSLGGTSQTQQFF; DNA: TGTGCCAGCAGCTTAGGAGGGACTTCCCAAACGCAACAGTTCTTC
J: TRBJ1-1; size: many; D: NA; length: 13; V: TRBV12-3/TRBV12-4; CDR3: CASRPIPNTEAFF; DNA: TGTGCCAGCAGACCCATCCCGAACACTGAAGCTTTCTTT
J: TRBJ2-6; size: few; D: NA; length: 15; V: TRBV12-3/TRBV12-4; CDR3: CASSFRGPGANVLTF; DNA: TGTGCCAGCAGTTTTCGGGGTCCTGGGGCCAACGTCCTGACTTTC
J: TRBJ1-2; size: few; D: NA; length: 13; V: TRBV12-3/TRBV12-4; CDR3: CASRPTGLYGYTF; DNA: TGTGCCAGCAGACCCACAGGTCTCTATGGCTACACCTTC
J: TRBJ2-1; size: few; D: NA; length: 14; V: TRBV5-1; CDR3: CASSFDSRGNEQFF; DNA: TGCGCCAGCAGCTTTGATTCAAGAGGGAATGAGCAGTTCTTC
J: TRBJ2-2; size: many; D: TRBD1; length: 15; V: TRBV12-3/TRBV12-4; CDR3: CASSPQGTNTGELFF; DNA: TGTGCCAGCAGTCCACAGGGGACGAACACCGGGGAGCTGTTTTTT
J: TRBJ2-1; size: many; D: TRBD1; length: 15; V: TRBV12-3/TRBV12-4; CDR3: CASSPRQGLNNEQFF; DNA: TGTGCCAGCAGTCCTCGACAGGGGTTGAACAATGAGCAGTTCTTC
J: TRBJ1-5; size: NA; D: NA; length: 12; V: TRBV12-3/TRBV12-4; CDR3: CASRTRGVEQHF; DNA: TGTGCCAGCAGGACTAGGGGAGTAGAACAGCATTTT
J: TRBJ2-5; size: few; D: NA; length: 16; V: TRBV4-1; CDR3: CASSQIGVGAAETQYF; DNA: TGCGCCAGCAGCCAAATCGGAGTGGGGGCCGCAGAGACCCAGTACTTC
J: TRBJ2-3; size: NA; D: NA; length: 17; V: TRBV28; CDR3: CASSPQRRRGVTDTQYF; DNA: TGTGCCAGCAGTCCCCAGAGGAGGCGGGGTGTCACAGATACGCAGTATTTT
J: TRBJ2-3; size: NA; D: NA; length: 14; V: TRBV20-1; CDR3: CSAPRRLLTDTQYF; DNA: TGCAGTGCCCCCAGGCGGCTCCTCACAGATACGCAGTATTTT
J: TRBJ1-1; size: few; D: TRBD1; length: 17; V: TRBV20-1; CDR3: CSARNPGQVSMNTEAFF; DNA: TGCAGTGCTAGAAATCCGGGACAGGTTTCTATGAACACTGAAGCTTTCTTT
J: TRBJ2-2; size: few; D: NA; length: 14; V: TRBV29-1; CDR3: CSVRWRIDTGELFF; DNA: TGCAGCGTTCGTTGGAGGATAGACACCGGGGAGCTGTTTTTT
J: TRBJ2-1; size: NA; D: TRBD2; length: 15; V: TRBV19; CDR3: CASSMRTSGGNEQFF; DNA: TGTGCCAGTAGTATGAGGACTAGCGGGGGAAATGAGCAGTTCTTC
J: TRBJ2-1; size: NA; D: TRBD1; length: 16; V: TRBV5-1; CDR3: CASSWGAGGPYNEQFF; DNA: TGCGCCAGCAGCTGGGGGGCAGGGGGCCCCTACAATGAGCAGTTCTTC
J: TRBJ2-5; size: NA; D: NA; length: 14; V: TRBV9; CDR3: CASSERWNQETQYF; DNA: TGTGCCAGCAGCGAGCGGTGGAACCAAGAGACCCAGTACTTC
J: TRBJ2-1; size: few; D: NA; length: 14; V: TRBV5-1; CDR3: CASSFLDPNNEQFF; DNA: TGCGCCAGCAGCTTCCTGGACCCCAACAATGAGCAGTTCTTC
J: TRBJ2-7; size: few; D: NA; length: 16; V: TRBV7-9; CDR3: CASSSRGGSYALEQYF; DNA: TGTGCCAGCAGCTCGAGGGGGGGTAGTTACGCGCTCGAGCAGTACTTC
J: TRBJ2-7; size: NA; D: TRBD2; length: 16; V: TRBV11-2; CDR3: CASSLQTSGISYEQYF; DNA: TGTGCCAGCAGCTTACAAACTAGCGGGATTTCCTACGAGCAGTACTTC
J: TRBJ2-1; size: NA; D: NA; length: 12; V: TRBV10-3; CDR3: CAISVLGNEQFF; DNA: TGTGCCATCAGTGTCCTGGGCAATGAGCAGTTCTTC